These 27 T cell receptor beta chains originate from one sample sequenced in a study of blood T cell repertoires in COVID-19. Only in-frame clones appear in the TCRdb table, and some are missing; sequencing was by immunoSEQ multiplex PCR. The repertoire holds about 77,000 clones, with around 88% as singletons. The sample comprised peripheral blood. The source of these receptors is a woman older than 75 with acute or convalescent COVID-19.

The genes are TRBV28 and TRBJ1-4, with D perhaps TRBD1 (5 bases). Germline CDR1 reads MDHEN; CDR2 reads SYDVKM. V was trimmed by 3 bases and J by 1 base, leaving 18 bases between them. The CDR3 loop spans 18 amino acids. The CDR3 here is CASSFQSPGLGTNEKLFF. CDR3 nucleotide sequence: TGTGCCAGCAGTTTCCAAAGTCCAGGGCTAGGAACTAATGAAAAACTGTTTTTT. The variable domain in full, completed from reference TRBV28 and TRBJ1-4, reads DVKVTQSSRYLVKRTGEKVFLECVQDMDHENMFWYRQDPGLGLRLIYFSYDVKMKEKGDIPEGYSVSREKKERFSLILESASTNQTSMYLCASSFQSPGLGTNEKLFFGSGTQLSVL.

The CDR3 loop reads CASKSQGAGNTIYF. The DNA for the CDR3 is TGTGCCAGTAAGAGTCAGGGGGCTGGAAACACCATATATTTT. This chain links TRBV19 with TRBJ1-3; 7 bases are a match to TRBD1. Germline CDR1 is LNHDA and CDR2 is SQIVND (reference sequence). This CDR3 has 14 residues. After removal of 7 bases from V and 2 bases from J, the junction contained 5 bases not matched to a gene.

This chain links TRBV4-2 with TRBJ1-5, with D possibly matching TRBD1 (5 bases). Looked up from germline, CDR1 is LGHNA and CDR2 is YNFKEQ. Trimming removed 0 bases from V and 2 bases from J, with 8 bases in between. This CDR3 is 15 amino acids long. CDR3 residues: CASSQDQGGNQPQHF. The DNA for the CDR3 is TGTGCCAGCAGCCAAGATCAGGGTGGCAATCAGCCCCAGCATTTT.

V and J are TRBV19 and TRBJ1-2; D is unresolved. With 4 bases removed from V and 1 base from J, the gap between germline ends came to 4 bases. The length of the CDR3 is 12 residues. From germline, CDR1 is LNHDA and CDR2 SQIVND (reference sequence). CDR3 loop: CASSNNNYGYTF. The CDR3 DNA reads as TGTGCCAGTAGTAACAATAACTATGGCTACACCTTC.

The chain links TRBV9 to TRBJ2-7; D not resolved. The length of the CDR3 is 15 residues. Germline assignment: CDR1 SGDLS and CDR2 YYNGEE. V lost 1 base to trimming and J lost 3 bases, with 14 bases between them. The CDR3 region is CASSVRPGRIYEQYF. In DNA form, the CDR3 reads TGTGCCAGCAGCGTACGCCCCGGCAGGATCTACGAGCAGTACTTC.

The chain links TRBV18 to TRBJ2-7; D is ambiguous. Germline CDR1 KGHSH, CDR2 LQKENI. Trimming left V 4 bases short and J 6 bases short, with 7 bases between. The CDR3 is 11 amino acids. The CDR3 coding sequence is TGTGCCAGCTCACTAAGAGCCGAGCAGTACTTC. Residues: CASSLRAEQYF.

This chain joins TRBV2 and TRBJ1-1; TRBD1 matches 10 bases. The ends lost 6 bases at V and 1 base at J; junction bases unmatched: 5. Germline CDR1 SNHLY, CDR2 FYNNEI. This CDR3 comprises 15 residues. The CDR3 here is CASRNRDRGNTEAFF. CDR3 DNA sequence: TGTGCCAGCAGAAACCGGGACAGGGGGAACACTGAAGCTTTCTTT.

CDR3 residues: CASSSDRAGTQYF. The CDR3 coding sequence is TGTGCCAGTAGTTCGGACAGAGCTGGGACCCAGTACTTC. This rearrangement joins TRBV19 to TRBJ2-5; possibly TRBD1 for D (6 bases). This CDR3 is built from 13 residues. Per the germline V gene, CDR1 is LNHDA and CDR2 is SQIVND (reference sequence). Trimming stripped 5 bases from V and 7 bases from J, with 14 bases between.

V gene TRBV5-8 combines with J gene TRBJ1-5; D remains unclear. V lost 0 bases to trimming and J lost 0 bases, with 10 bases between them. The CDR3 covers 16 residues. The germline V gene has CDR1 SGHTS and CDR2 YDEGEE. In nucleotides, the CDR3 is TGTGCCAGCAGCTTGGAATTTGGCCATAGCAATCAGCCCCAGCATTTT. This translates into CASSLEFGHSNQPQHF.

CDR3 sequence: CASRTSAGNEQFF. The CDR3 DNA is TGTGCCAGCAGGACTAGCGCTGGGAATGAGCAGTTCTTC. This chain links TRBV6-5 with TRBJ2-1; 8 bases agree with TRBD2. The CDR3 has 13 residues. Losses at the gene ends were 6 bases for V and 7 bases for J; bases not matched to a gene: 5. The V gene's germline CDR1 is MNHEY and CDR2 SVGAGI.

The V and J genes are TRBV7-8 and TRBJ1-2, with 7 bases matching TRBD1. Germline values: CDR1 SGHVS, CDR2 FQNEAQ. The ends lost 5 bases at V and 8 bases at J; junction bases unmatched: 5. This CDR3 spans 12 amino acids. The CDR3 reads CASSRGGQGYTF. The CDR3 DNA is TGTGCCAGCAGCCGAGGGGGACAGGGCTACACCTTC.

Concerning this clone itself: The junction departs from germline at one end; a sequencing error may be responsible. This chain connects TRBV6-1 to TRBJ2-3; D remains ambiguous. In germline, CDR1 is MNHNS, CDR2 SASEGT. The CDR3 extends over 15 amino acids. CDR3 loop: CASREGPLGADTQYF. The CDR3 DNA reads as TGTGCCAGCAGAGAAGGACCCCTAGGCGCAGATACGCAGTATTTT.

The chain combines TRBV7-9 with TRBJ2-1, with D tentatively TRBD1 (5 bases). Germline CDR1 and CDR2: SEHNR and FQNEAQ (reference sequence). Trimming cost V 8 bases and J 4 bases, with 15 bases left between them. CDR3 length: 14 amino acids. The CDR3 coding sequence is TGTGCCAGCGAGGATGGACAACTATACAATGAGCAGTTCTTC. Amino acid sequence: CASEDGQLYNEQFF.

This chain links TRBV3-1 (or the pseudogene TRBV3-2) with TRBJ1-1, with 7 bases identical to TRBD1. This CDR3 spans 15 amino acids. Germline V gives CDR1 LGHDT, CDR2 YNNKEL (reference sequence). The V segment lost 4 bases and the J segment 4 bases; nucleotides outside the gene matches: 9. The CDR3 DNA reads TGTGCCAGCAGCCCTAACAGGGGCGTGGTCACTGAAGCTTTCTTT. This sequence encodes CASSPNRGVVTEAFF.

The CDR3 coding sequence is TGTGCCAGCAGGGGGGGGGATGAGCAGTTCTTC. Its translation: CASRGGDEQFF. The rearrangement links TRBV2 to TRBJ2-1, with 7 bases identical to TRBD2. Germline loops: CDR1 SNHLY, CDR2 FYNNEI. The length of the CDR3 is 11 residues. V was pared by 6 bases and J by 8 bases, with 1 base of the junction left unmatched.

J is TRBJ2-5 and V is TRBV3-1 (or the pseudogene TRBV3-2); the D gene is possibly TRBD2 (5 bases). CDR1 LGHDT and CDR2 YNNKEL come from the germline V gene (reference sequence). The V end lost 1 base, the J end lost 4 bases, and 13 bases lay between the germline ends. The CDR3 runs to 15 residues. The CDR3 DNA follows: TGTGCCAGCAGCCAAGGTCCAGGAGGAGGAGAGACCCAGTACTTC. Protein sequence: CASSQGPGGGETQYF.

V gene TRBV10-1 combines with J gene TRBJ2-7; 11 bases line up with TRBD2. This CDR3 is 17 amino acids long. J gave up 5 bases and V 0 bases, and 9 bases lay outside the gene matches. Germline CDR1 is WNHNN and CDR2 is SYGVQD (reference sequence). The CDR3 is CASSESVLAGGPNEQYF. The DNA for the CDR3 is TGCGCCAGCAGTGAGTCGGTGTTAGCGGGAGGGCCCAACGAGCAGTACTTC.

CDR3 DNA sequence: TGTGCCAGCAGCATCACGGCGGCCTTAGCGGGATCTCGGAATGAGCAGTTCTTC. It codes for CASSITAALAGSRNEQFF. The genes are TRBV7-3 and TRBJ2-1; TRBD2 aligns across 8 bases. Germline V CDR1 and CDR2: SGHTA, FQGTGA. Germline trimming cut 5 bases from V and 7 bases from J; bases unmatched to any gene: 19. The CDR3 contains 18 residues.

The J gene is TRBJ1-2, the V gene TRBV6-6, with D possibly TRBD1 on 6 matching bases. The germline CDR1 and CDR2 sequences are MNHNY and SVGAGI (reference sequence). V shed 5 bases and J shed 5 bases, with 15 bases lying between them. This CDR3 has 14 residues. The DNA for the CDR3 is TGTGCCAGCAGTCGGACAGTAGGATCATATGGCTACACCTTC. This encodes CASSRTVGSYGYTF.

The rearrangement uses TRBV6-2 or TRBV6-3 and TRBJ2-1; TRBD2 is a possible D gene (7 bases). CDR3 length: 18 amino acids. The V gene's germline CDR1 is MNHEY and CDR2 SVGEGT. V shed 2 bases and J shed 2 bases, with 19 bases lying between them. The CDR3 sequence is CASSYPLGGGLTYNEQFF. CDR3 nucleotide sequence: TGTGCCAGCAGTTACCCCCTGGGCGGGGGCCTCACCTACAATGAGCAGTTCTTC.

The chain joins TRBV2 to TRBJ2-2; no clear D. Trimming took off 6 bases at V and 0 bases at J, with 14 bases between the two ends. The CDR3 is 16 residues long. Germline CDR1 and CDR2: SNHLY and FYNNEI. The CDR3 is CASSPQSPANTGELFF. Here the CDR3 DNA reads TGTGCCAGCAGCCCGCAGTCCCCCGCGAACACCGGGGAGCTGTTTTTT.

The J gene is TRBJ2-3, the V gene TRBV30; perhaps TRBD2 as D (6 bases). This CDR3 region has 14 residues. Between the trimmed V and J ends, which lost 0 bases and 1 base, there was a span of 8 bases. Germline V gives CDR1 GTSNPN, CDR2 SVGIG (reference sequence). In DNA form, the CDR3 reads TGTGCCTGGAGTGTAACGGGGGGCACAGATACGCAGTATTTT. It codes for CAWSVTGGTDTQYF.

The J gene is TRBJ1-2, the V gene TRBV5-1, with 7 bases identical to TRBD1. The CDR3 has 15 residues. Germline CDR1 and CDR2: SGHRS and YFSETQ. The ends lost 1 base at V and 5 bases at J; junction bases unmatched: 8. CDR3 sequence: CASSLSEGARYGYTF. The CDR3 DNA follows: TGCGCCAGCAGCTTGTCGGAGGGGGCGCGTTATGGCTACACCTTC.

The rearrangement joins TRBV13 to TRBJ1-6; D might be TRBD1 (5 bases). In germline, CDR1 is PRHDT, CDR2 FYEKMQ (reference sequence). The CDR3 is 13 amino acids. V was clipped by 5 bases and J by 9 bases, with 11 bases between them. CDR3 residues: CASSARDSSPLHF. DNA of the CDR3: TGTGCCAGCAGCGCCCGGGACTCTTCACCCCTCCACTTT.

This chain connects TRBV6-5 to TRBJ2-7, with D possibly being TRBD2 (5 bases). The V end lost 6 bases, the J end lost 3 bases, and 9 bases lay between the germline ends. This CDR3 comprises 12 residues. From germline, CDR1 is MNHEY and CDR2 SVGAGI. In nucleotides, the CDR3 is TGTGCCAGCAGAAAAGGGAGCTACGAGCAGTACTTC. Its translation: CASRKGSYEQYF.

The chain uses TRBV6-6 and TRBJ2-7; TRBD1 matches 7 bases. The CDR3 is made up of 14 amino acids. Trimming cost V 5 bases and J 1 base; bases outside gene matches: 5. Germline loops: CDR1 MNHNY, CDR2 SVGAGI (reference sequence). The DNA of the CDR3 is TGTGCCAGCAGTCCGGGACAGCTGTCCTACGAGCAGTACTTC. This encodes CASSPGQLSYEQYF.

The rearrangement uses TRBV19 and TRBJ1-2; perhaps TRBD1 as D (6 bases). CDR1 is LNHDA and CDR2 is SQIVND in the germline V gene (reference sequence). The CDR3 loop spans 18 amino acids. Trimming pared 9 bases from V and 3 bases from J, leaving 29 bases between. The CDR3 loop is CASYRWTATQGRDYGYTF. As DNA, the CDR3 is TGTGCCAGCTATCGATGGACAGCAACCCAGGGCAGGGACTATGGCTACACCTTC.